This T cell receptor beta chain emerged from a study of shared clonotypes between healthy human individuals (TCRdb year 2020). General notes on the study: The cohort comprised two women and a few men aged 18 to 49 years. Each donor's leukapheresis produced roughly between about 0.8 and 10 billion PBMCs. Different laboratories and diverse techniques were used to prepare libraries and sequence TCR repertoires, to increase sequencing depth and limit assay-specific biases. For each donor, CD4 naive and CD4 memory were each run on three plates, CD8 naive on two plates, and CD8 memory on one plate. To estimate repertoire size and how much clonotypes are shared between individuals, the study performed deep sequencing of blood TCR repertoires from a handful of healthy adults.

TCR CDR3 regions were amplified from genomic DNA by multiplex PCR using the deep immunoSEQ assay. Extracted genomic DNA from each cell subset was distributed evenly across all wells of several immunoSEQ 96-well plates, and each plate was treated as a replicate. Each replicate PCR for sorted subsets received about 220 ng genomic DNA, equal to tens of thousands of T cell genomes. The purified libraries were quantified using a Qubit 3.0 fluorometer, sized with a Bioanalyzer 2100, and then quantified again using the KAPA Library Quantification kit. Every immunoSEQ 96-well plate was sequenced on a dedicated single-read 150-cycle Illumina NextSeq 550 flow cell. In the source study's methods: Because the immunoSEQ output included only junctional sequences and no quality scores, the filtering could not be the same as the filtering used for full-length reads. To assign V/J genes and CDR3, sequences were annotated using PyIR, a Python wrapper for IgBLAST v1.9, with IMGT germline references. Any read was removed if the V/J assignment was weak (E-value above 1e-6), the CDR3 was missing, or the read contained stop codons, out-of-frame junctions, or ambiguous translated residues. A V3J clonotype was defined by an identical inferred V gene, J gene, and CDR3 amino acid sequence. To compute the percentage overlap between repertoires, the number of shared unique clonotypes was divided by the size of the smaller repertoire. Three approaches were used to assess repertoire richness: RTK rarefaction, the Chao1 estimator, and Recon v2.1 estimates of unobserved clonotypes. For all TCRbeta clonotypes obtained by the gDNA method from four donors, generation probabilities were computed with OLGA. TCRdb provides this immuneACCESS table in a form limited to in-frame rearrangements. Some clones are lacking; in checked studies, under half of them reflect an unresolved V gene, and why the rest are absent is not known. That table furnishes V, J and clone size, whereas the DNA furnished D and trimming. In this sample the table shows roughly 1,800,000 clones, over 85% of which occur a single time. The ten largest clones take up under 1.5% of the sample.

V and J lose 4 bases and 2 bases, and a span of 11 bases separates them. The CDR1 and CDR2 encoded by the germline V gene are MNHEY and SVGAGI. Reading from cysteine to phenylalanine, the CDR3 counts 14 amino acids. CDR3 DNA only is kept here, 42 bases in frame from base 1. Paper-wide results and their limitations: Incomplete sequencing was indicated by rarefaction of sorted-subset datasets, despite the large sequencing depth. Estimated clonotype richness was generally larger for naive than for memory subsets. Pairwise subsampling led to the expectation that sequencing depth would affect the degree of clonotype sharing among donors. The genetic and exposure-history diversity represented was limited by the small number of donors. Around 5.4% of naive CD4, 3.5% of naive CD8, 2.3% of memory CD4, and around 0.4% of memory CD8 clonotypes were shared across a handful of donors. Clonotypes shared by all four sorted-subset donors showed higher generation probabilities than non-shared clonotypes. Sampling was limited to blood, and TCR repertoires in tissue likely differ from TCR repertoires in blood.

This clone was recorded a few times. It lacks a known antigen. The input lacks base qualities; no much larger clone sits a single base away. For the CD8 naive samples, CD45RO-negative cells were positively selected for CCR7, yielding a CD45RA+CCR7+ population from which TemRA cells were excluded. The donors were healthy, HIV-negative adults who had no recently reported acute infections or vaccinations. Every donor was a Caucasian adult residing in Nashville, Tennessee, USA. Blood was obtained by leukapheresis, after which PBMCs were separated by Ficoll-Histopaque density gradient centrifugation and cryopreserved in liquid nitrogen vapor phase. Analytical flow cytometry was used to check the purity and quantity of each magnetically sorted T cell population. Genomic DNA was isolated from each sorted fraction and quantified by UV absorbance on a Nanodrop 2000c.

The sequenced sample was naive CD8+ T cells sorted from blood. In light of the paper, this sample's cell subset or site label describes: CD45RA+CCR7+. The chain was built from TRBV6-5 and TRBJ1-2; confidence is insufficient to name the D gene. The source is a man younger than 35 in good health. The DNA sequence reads TGTGCCAGCAGTTCCTTAGGTCCCAACTATGGCTACACCTTC. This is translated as CASSSLGPNYGYTF.